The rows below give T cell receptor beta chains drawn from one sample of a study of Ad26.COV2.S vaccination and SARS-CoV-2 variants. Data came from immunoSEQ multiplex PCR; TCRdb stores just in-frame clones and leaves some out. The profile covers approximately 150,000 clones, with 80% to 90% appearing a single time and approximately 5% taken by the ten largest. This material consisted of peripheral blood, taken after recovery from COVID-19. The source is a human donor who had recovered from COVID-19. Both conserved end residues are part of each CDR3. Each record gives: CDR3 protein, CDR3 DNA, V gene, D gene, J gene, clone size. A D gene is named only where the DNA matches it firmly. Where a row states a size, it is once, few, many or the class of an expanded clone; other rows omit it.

cdr3_aa: CASGTDKRSYNSPLHF
cdr3_nt: TGTGCCAGTGGGACTGATAAGCGCTCCTATAATTCACCCCTCCACTTT
v_call: TRBV19
d_call: -
j_call: TRBJ1-6
clone_size: -

cdr3_aa: CASSFRGSNQPQHF
cdr3_nt: TGTGCCAGCAGCTTCCGGGGAAGCAATCAGCCCCAGCATTTT
v_call: TRBV5-4
d_call: -
j_call: TRBJ1-5
clone_size: -

cdr3_aa: CASSPRTGQSPSSTDTQYF
cdr3_nt: TGTGCCAGCAGCCCGCGAACCGGACAGTCCCCTTCTAGCACAGATACGCAGTATTTT
v_call: TRBV9
d_call: -
j_call: TRBJ2-3
clone_size: -

cdr3_aa: CASGVGTQETQYF
cdr3_nt: TGCGCCAGCGGGGTTGGGACCCAAGAGACCCAGTACTTC
v_call: TRBV5-1
d_call: -
j_call: TRBJ2-5
clone_size: -

cdr3_aa: CASSHRGPARSIYF
cdr3_nt: TGTGCCAGCAGTCACAGGGGGCCCGCCAGGAGCATATATTTT
v_call: TRBV28
d_call: TRBD1
j_call: TRBJ1-3
clone_size: -

cdr3_aa: CASSQEGGTEAFF
cdr3_nt: TGCGCCAGCAGCCAAGAAGGGGGCACTGAAGCTTTCTTT
v_call: TRBV4-3
d_call: -
j_call: TRBJ1-1
clone_size: -

cdr3_aa: CASSDNKDTQYF
cdr3_nt: TGTGCCAGCAGTGATAACAAAGATACGCAGTATTTT
v_call: TRBV2
d_call: -
j_call: TRBJ2-3
clone_size: -

cdr3_aa: CASSPYRRQARGNQPQHF
cdr3_nt: TGTGCCAGCAGTCCATATCGACGACAGGCTAGGGGCAATCAGCCCCAGCATTTT
v_call: TRBV27
d_call: -
j_call: TRBJ1-5
clone_size: -

cdr3_aa: CAWSGTGTEAFF
cdr3_nt: TGTGCCTGGAGTGGGACAGGGACTGAAGCTTTCTTT
v_call: TRBV30
d_call: TRBD1
j_call: TRBJ1-1
clone_size: -

cdr3_aa: CASSAQLANEQFF
cdr3_nt: TGTGCCAGCAGTGCACAACTAGCGAATGAGCAGTTCTTC
v_call: TRBV25-1
d_call: TRBD2
j_call: TRBJ2-1
clone_size: -

cdr3_aa: CASSLKAAQSTEAFF
cdr3_nt: TGTGCCAGCAGCTTGAAGGCCGCCCAATCTACTGAAGCTTTCTTT
v_call: TRBV13
d_call: -
j_call: TRBJ1-1
clone_size: -

cdr3_aa: CASSAKISYYQPQHF
cdr3_nt: TGTGCCAGTAGTGCTAAAATTTCTTATTATCAGCCCCAGCATTTT
v_call: TRBV19
d_call: -
j_call: TRBJ1-5
clone_size: -

cdr3_aa: CATIHPPRGLYSNQPQHF
cdr3_nt: TGTGCCACCATACACCCCCCTCGTGGCCTTTATAGCAATCAGCCCCAGCATTTT
v_call: TRBV24-1
d_call: -
j_call: TRBJ1-5
clone_size: -

cdr3_aa: CASSVGSYLDQETQYF
cdr3_nt: TGTGCCAGCAGCGTAGGGAGCTACTTGGACCAAGAGACCCAGTACTTC
v_call: TRBV9
d_call: -
j_call: TRBJ2-5
clone_size: -

cdr3_aa: CASSAWDPFGGELFF
cdr3_nt: TGCGCCAGCAGTGCCTGGGACCCCTTCGGCGGGGAGCTGTTTTTT
v_call: TRBV5-1
d_call: -
j_call: TRBJ2-2
clone_size: -

cdr3_aa: CASSLADRGNTEAFF
cdr3_nt: TGTGCCAGCAGCTTAGCAGACAGAGGGAACACTGAAGCTTTCTTT
v_call: TRBV7-2
d_call: -
j_call: TRBJ1-1
clone_size: -

cdr3_aa: CASITGGTNGGGYTF
cdr3_nt: TGTGCCAGCATAACGGGGGGAACAAACGGGGGGGGCTACACCTTC
v_call: TRBV28
d_call: -
j_call: TRBJ1-2
clone_size: -

cdr3_aa: CASSLWGQGYEQYF
cdr3_nt: TGTGCCAGCAGTTTATGGGGACAGGGGTACGAGCAGTACTTC
v_call: TRBV28
d_call: TRBD1
j_call: TRBJ2-7
clone_size: once

cdr3_aa: CASSLDRGRGDGYTF
cdr3_nt: TGTGCCAGCAGCTTGGATCGCGGGCGCGGGGATGGCTACACCTTC
v_call: TRBV5-4
d_call: -
j_call: TRBJ1-2
clone_size: -

cdr3_aa: CASSPYTTGTGELFF
cdr3_nt: TGTGCCAGCTCACCCTACACGACGGGGACCGGGGAGCTGTTTTTT
v_call: TRBV18
d_call: -
j_call: TRBJ2-2
clone_size: -

cdr3_aa: CASSFAGLSSGNTIYF
cdr3_nt: TGTGCCAGCAGCTTCGCAGGCCTCTCCTCTGGAAACACCATATATTTT
v_call: TRBV7-9
d_call: -
j_call: TRBJ1-3
clone_size: -

cdr3_aa: CATSRDWSSGNTIYF
cdr3_nt: TGTGCCACCAGCAGAGATTGGTCCTCTGGAAACACCATATATTTT
v_call: TRBV15
d_call: -
j_call: TRBJ1-3
clone_size: -

cdr3_aa: CASSLSILDEQYF
cdr3_nt: TGTGCCAGCAGCTTATCGATCCTGGACGAGCAGTACTTC
v_call: TRBV5-4
d_call: -
j_call: TRBJ2-7
clone_size: few

cdr3_aa: CASSFDYGYTF
cdr3_nt: TGTGCCAGCAGCTTTGACTATGGCTACACCTTC
v_call: TRBV5-6
d_call: -
j_call: TRBJ1-2
clone_size: -

cdr3_aa: CASGDFQRQAGRSGNTIYF
cdr3_nt: TGTGCCAGTGGGGACTTCCAAAGACAGGCAGGAAGATCTGGAAACACCATATATTTT
v_call: TRBV28
d_call: -
j_call: TRBJ1-3
clone_size: -

cdr3_aa: CSVGTGEKTQYF
cdr3_nt: TGCAGCGTTGGGACAGGGGAGAAGACCCAGTACTTC
v_call: TRBV29-1
d_call: TRBD1
j_call: TRBJ2-5
clone_size: -

cdr3_aa: CASSPRAFRSYNEQFF
cdr3_nt: TGTGCCAGCAGCCCCCGGGCGTTCCGCTCCTACAATGAGCAGTTCTTC
v_call: TRBV5-5
d_call: -
j_call: TRBJ2-1
clone_size: -

cdr3_aa: CASSEAPGGHNYGYTF
cdr3_nt: TGTGCCAGCAGTGAAGCGCCTGGGGGGCATAACTATGGCTACACCTTC
v_call: TRBV2
d_call: -
j_call: TRBJ1-2
clone_size: -

cdr3_aa: CASSVRAGDGYTF
cdr3_nt: TGTGCCAGCAGCGTTCGGGCAGGGGATGGCTACACCTTC
v_call: TRBV2
d_call: -
j_call: TRBJ1-2
clone_size: -

cdr3_aa: CASRPVVGQETQYF
cdr3_nt: TGTGCCAGCAGACCGGTCGTGGGGCAAGAGACCCAGTACTTC
v_call: TRBV5-8
d_call: -
j_call: TRBJ2-5
clone_size: -

cdr3_aa: CASLGLANVETQYF
cdr3_nt: TGTGCCAGCTTGGGACTAGCGAACGTCGAGACCCAGTACTTC
v_call: TRBV2
d_call: TRBD2
j_call: TRBJ2-5
clone_size: -

cdr3_aa: CASSHLVAGMGSPLHF
cdr3_nt: TGTGCCAGCAGCCATCTGGTCGCGGGGATGGGTTCACCCCTCCACTTT
v_call: TRBV5-4
d_call: -
j_call: TRBJ1-6
clone_size: -

cdr3_aa: CASSPGQGGQPQHF
cdr3_nt: TGTGCCAGCAGCCCGGGACAGGGTGGACAGCCCCAGCATTTT
v_call: TRBV6-2/TRBV6-3
d_call: TRBD1
j_call: TRBJ1-5
clone_size: -